These 11 T cell receptor beta chains were sequenced from one sample in a study of blood T cell repertoires in COVID-19. Sequenced by immunoSEQ multiplex PCR; TCRdb stores in-frame clones only, minus some. The sample consists of about 310,000 clones, about nine tenths of them appearing once. Sequencing input: PBMCs or T cells enriched from blood (not recorded which). These receptors originate from a woman in her late teens or twenties who had recovered from COVID-19.

The chain recombines TRBV3-1 (or the pseudogene TRBV3-2) with TRBJ1-2, with 7 bases aligning to TRBD1. The trim removed 4 bases at V and 4 bases at J, leaving 6 bases unmatched. The CDR3 has 14 amino acids. From germline, CDR1 is LGHDT and CDR2 YNNKEL (reference sequence). Here the CDR3 DNA reads TGTGCCAGCAGCCCCGACAGGGCGGGCTATGGCTACACCTTC. It translates to CASSPDRAGYGYTF.

There are a few counts of this clone. The rearrangement uses TRBV9 and TRBJ1-1; TRBD1 might be the D (5 bases). This CDR3 comprises 18 residues. The germline gives CDR1 SGDLS, CDR2 YYNGEE. The V gene lost 0 bases and the J gene lost 0 bases, with 18 bases spanning the gap. The CDR3 coding sequence is TGTGCCAGCAGCGTAGTGGCAGGGATGATTACCTTGAACACTGAAGCTTTCTTT. This gives the protein CASSVVAGMITLNTEAFF.

J is TRBJ2-4 and V is TRBV7-9; D might be TRBD1 (6 bases). Germline CDR1 is SEHNR and CDR2 is FQNEAQ (reference sequence). V was trimmed by 5 bases and J by 2 bases, leaving 10 bases between them. The CDR3 has 14 amino acids. The CDR3: CASSSRGTKNIQYF. Here the CDR3 DNA reads TGTGCCAGCAGCAGCAGGGGTACCAAAAACATTCAGTACTTC.

The chain joins TRBV4-1 to TRBJ2-1, with a tentative D call TRBD1 (6 bases). Germline CDR1 MGHRA, CDR2 YSYEKL. V was pared by 0 bases and J by 7 bases, with 19 bases between. The CDR3 is made up of 17 amino acids. The CDR3 here is CASSQDQGQMWLNEQFF. CDR3 DNA: TGCGCCAGCAGCCAAGATCAGGGGCAGATGTGGCTGAATGAGCAGTTCTTC.

This chain uses TRBV7-6 with TRBJ1-5, with 8 bases lining up with TRBD1. In germline, CDR1 is SGHVS, CDR2 FNYEAQ. The CDR3 covers 15 residues. After removal of 0 bases from V and 12 bases from J, the junction contained 10 bases not matched to a gene. DNA of the CDR3: TGTGCCAGCAGCTTAGCGACAGGGGCGCGGAGCGACCAGCATTTT. Its translation is CASSLATGARSDQHF.

This clone was seen many times. The chain couples TRBV6-5 to TRBJ2-1, with D possibly matching TRBD1 (5 bases). The CDR3 extends over 14 amino acids. V dropped 6 bases and J dropped 12 bases, with 21 bases sitting between them. Germline CDR1 MNHEY, CDR2 SVGAGI. CDR3 sequence: CASSHPVGEYGQFF. In DNA form, the CDR3 reads TGTGCCAGCAGCCACCCGGTAGGGGAATATGGGCAGTTCTTC.

CDR3 bases: TGCGCCAGCAGTTTTGGATCCGGGACAGGATACATGAACACTGAAGCTTTCTTT. Amino acids: CASSFGSGTGYMNTEAFF. This sequence joins TRBV5-1 and TRBJ1-1, with 8 bases fitting TRBD1. CDR1 and CDR2 (germline): SGHRS, YFSETQ. CDR3 length equals 18 residues. Trimming at V came to 5 bases and at J to 0 bases, leaving 15 bases not matched to a gene.

The chain combines TRBV13 with TRBJ1-2; D ambiguous. The length of the CDR3 is 15 residues. Germline CDR1 reads PRHDT; CDR2 reads FYEKMQ (reference sequence). Trimming shortened V by 4 bases and J by 6 bases, and 18 bases separated the two germline ends. The CDR3: CASSYRTLGSHGYTF. CDR3 in DNA: TGTGCCAGCAGCTATCGGACGCTGGGGAGCCATGGCTACACCTTC.

The chain joins TRBV11-2 to TRBJ1-1; D possibly corresponds to TRBD1 (5 bases). This CDR3 contains 16 residues. V lost 5 bases and J lost 0, with 16 bases in between. The germline CDR1 and CDR2 sequences are SGHAT and FQNNGV. The CDR3 loop is CASSPRVDRVNTEAFF. CDR3 DNA sequence: TGTGCCAGCAGCCCCCGAGTCGACAGAGTGAACACTGAAGCTTTCTTT.

This chain connects TRBV4-2 to TRBJ2-3; 14 bases line up with TRBD2. The CDR3 consists of 21 residues. Per germline, CDR1 LGHNA and CDR2 YNFKEQ. V lost 4 bases, J lost 1 base, and 16 bases stayed unmatched. The CDR3, as DNA: TGTGCCAGCAGCCCCCGGACTAGCGGGAGGAATCTTATCCAAGGCACAGATACGCAGTATTTT. This translates into CASSPRTSGRNLIQGTDTQYF.

The genes are TRBV2 and TRBJ2-2; 13 bases align to TRBD2. CDR1 SNHLY and CDR2 FYNNEI come from the germline V gene. Trimming cost V 11 bases and J 6 bases; bases outside gene matches: 6. CDR3 length equals 14 residues. The CDR3 protein is CAGGTSGTSGELFF. DNA for the CDR3: TGTGCCGGGGGGACTAGCGGGACCTCCGGGGAGCTGTTTTTT.